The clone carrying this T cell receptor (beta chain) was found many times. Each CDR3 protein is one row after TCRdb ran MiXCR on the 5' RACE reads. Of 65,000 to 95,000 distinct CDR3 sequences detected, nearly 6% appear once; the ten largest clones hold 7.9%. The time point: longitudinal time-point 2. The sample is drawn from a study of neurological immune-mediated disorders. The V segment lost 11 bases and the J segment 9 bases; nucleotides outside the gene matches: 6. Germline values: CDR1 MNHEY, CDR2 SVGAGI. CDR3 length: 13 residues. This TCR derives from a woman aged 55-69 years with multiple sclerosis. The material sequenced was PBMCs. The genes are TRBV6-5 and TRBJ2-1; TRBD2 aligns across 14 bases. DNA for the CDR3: TGTGCCGCCAGACTAGCGGGGGGGTTTGAGCAGTTCTTC. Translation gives CAARLAGGFEQFF.